This T cell receptor beta chain was obtained from a study of OX40 agonist ivuxolimab in advanced cancers. About the study as a whole: Ivuxolimab, which targeted the costimulatory receptor OX40 (CD134), was an agonistic, fully human IgG2 monoclonal antibody. Intravenous ivuxolimab was administered to patients every 2 weeks at six dose levels: 0.01, 0.1, 0.3, 1.5, 3 and 10 mg/kg. Among the approximately 50 dose-escalation patients, some 19 had hepatocellular carcinoma, around 15 melanoma, 9 renal cell carcinoma and 9 head and neck cancer. A male proportion of approximately 83% and a mean age of roughly 55 years, ranging from about 23 to 90, were recorded for the dose-escalation cohort. Prior anti-PD-1, anti-PD-L1 or anti-CTLA-4 therapy was permitted, and about two fifths of dose-escalation patients had received checkpoint inhibitors. Partial responses occurred in three dose-escalation patients: two with cutaneous melanoma and one with hepatocellular carcinoma. The point of sequencing TCRbeta in the periphery was to test whether ivuxolimab changed TCR sequence diversity and drove clonal T-cell expansion. The paper describes the monotherapy dose-escalation part (N = 52 patients) of the phase I trial of ivuxolimab.

The research as a whole found: Low levels of normalized T-cell clonal expansion were also seen in some nonresponding patients. After ivuxolimab, more expanded clones were found on average in CD8+ T cells than in CD4+ T cells. Partial responders in the 0.1-3.0 mg/kg groups had among the lowest normalized peripheral clonal expansion, especially among CD8+ T cells. At doses of 0.1 to 3.0 mg/kg, clonal expansion of both CD4+ and CD8+ blood T cells was observed from baseline to week 6. Which antigens the clonally expanded peripheral T cells were specific for was not determined.

Patients with a history of autoimmune disease or receiving systemic immunosuppression were excluded from the trial. Peripheral blood for TCR sequencing was collected from all dose cohorts at baseline, on cycle 4 day 1, and on cycle 7 day 1. The samples were drawn from a first-in-human, open-label, multicenter phase I dose-escalation trial of ivuxolimab. Adults with locally advanced or metastatic head and neck squamous cell, hepatocellular, melanoma or renal cell carcinoma were enrolled in the trial. Before TCR sequencing, CD4+ T cells and CD8+ T cells were sorted from peripheral blood as separate populations. Based on the germline V gene, the CDR1 and CDR2 sequences are SGHVS and FQNEAQ. V sheds 1 base and J sheds 1 base, leaving 19 bases between their ends. From the cysteine through the phenylalanine, the CDR3 covers 18 amino acids. This entry keeps only the CDR3 DNA: 54 bases, framed from base 1.

On this clone itself: Its specific antigen is unknown. Base qualities are not at hand, and no much larger clone is one base apart.

To sequence the TCRbeta CDR3 region, genomic DNA was isolated from the sorted cells. The immunoSEQ Assay was used to sequence the TCRbeta CDR3 regions. The table comes from immuneACCESS by way of TCRdb, which keeps in-frame sequences with V and J called. Part of the clones is missing from these tables; in studies checked, under half for an unresolved V gene and the rest for unknown reasons. The sample profile shows about 52,000 clones; 86% of them were found once. The ten largest clones represent 5.5% to 7% of the sample. The rearranged chain carries TRBV7-8 and TRBJ1-1; the D segment cannot be called with confidence. The source is an adult with an advanced solid tumor such as melanoma, head and neck, liver or kidney cancer. The input for sequencing was CD4+ or CD8+ T cells sorted from blood, taken in a trial of the OX40 agonist ivuxolimab. This receptor has the CDR3 CASSLGIGISRGNTEAFF. The DNA sequence is as follows: TGTGCCAGCAGCTTAGGCATAGGCATCTCTCGGGGGAACACTGAAGCTTTCTTT.